Listed here are 9 T cell receptor beta chains from one sample, sequenced in a study of blood T cell repertoires in COVID-19. Data came from immunoSEQ multiplex PCR; TCRdb stores just in-frame clones and leaves some out. The sample records over 200,000 clones, about 81% being singletons. Material for sequencing was PBMCs or T cells enriched from blood (not recorded which). The source is a man aged 35 to 55 who had recovered from COVID-19.

This chain uses TRBV4-1 with TRBJ2-3; 7 bases map to TRBD1. Germline trimming cut 2 bases from V and 3 bases from J; bases unmatched to any gene: 8. CDR3 size: 16 residues. CDR1 and CDR2 from the germline V gene are MGHRA and YSYEKL. This chain's CDR3 is CASSQRPGQNTDTQYF. The CDR3 DNA is TGCGCCAGCAGCCAACGCCCGGGACAGAATACAGATACGCAGTATTTT.

The gene calls are TRBV4-2 and TRBJ2-7; the match to TRBD2 covers 9 bases. With V trimmed by 0 bases and J by 4 bases, 7 bases remained unmatched. CDR1 is LGHNA, CDR2 YNFKEQ, per germline. The CDR3 runs 16 residues. The CDR3 DNA reads TGTGCCAGCAGCCAAGAATTAAGCGGGAGGAAATACGAGCAGTACTTC. It encodes CASSQELSGRKYEQYF.

The CDR3, as DNA: TGTGCCAGCAGACGTAGCGGGGGGGCGTCCTACGAGCAGTACTTC. Its protein product is CASRRSGGASYEQYF. The chain has TRBV6-5 and TRBJ2-7; 11 bases are shared with TRBD2. Germline trimming cut 6 bases from V and 1 base from J; bases unmatched to any gene: 5. This CDR3 region has 15 residues. Germline lookup yields CDR1 MNHEY and CDR2 SVGAGI.

This clone was observed once. V usage is TRBV7-3 and J usage is TRBJ1-5; D not resolved. This CDR3 is 13 amino acids long. Germline lookup yields CDR1 SGHTA and CDR2 FQGTGA. The V and J ends lost 5 bases and 1 base respectively, with 6 bases between them. Here the CDR3 reads CASSAGSNQPQHF. CDR3 DNA sequence: TGTGCCAGCAGCGCGGGGAGCAATCAGCCCCAGCATTTT. Variable domain in full (rest from reference TRBV7-3 and TRBJ1-5): GAGVSQTPSNKVTEKGKYVELRCDPISGHTALYWYRQSLGQGPEFLIYFQGTGAADDSGLPNDRFFAVRPEGSVSTLKIQRTERGDSAVYLCASSAGSNQPQHFGDGTRLSIL.

The chain combines TRBV7-9 with TRBJ2-5, with 10 bases aligning to TRBD2. Germline V CDR1 and CDR2: SEHNR, FQNEAQ (reference sequence). The CDR3 is made up of 14 amino acids. Losses at the gene ends were 5 bases for V and 5 bases for J; bases not matched to a gene: 5. CDR3 loop: CASSPLGLAETQYF. The CDR3 DNA reads TGTGCCAGCAGCCCACTGGGACTAGCGGAGACCCAGTACTTC.

In DNA form, the CDR3 reads TGTGCCAGCAGGCGCGGGACAGCTAATAATTCACCCCTCCACTTT. It codes for CASRRGTANNSPLHF. This chain links TRBV11-1 with TRBJ1-6; 7 bases align to TRBD1. CDR1 SGHAT and CDR2 FQDESV come from the germline V gene (reference sequence). V shed 6 bases and J 5 bases; nucleotides not matched to a gene: 7. The CDR3 has 15 amino acids.

V usage is TRBV5-1 and J usage is TRBJ1-1; possibly TRBD1 for D (6 bases). Trimming cost V 4 bases and J 6 bases, with 16 bases left between them. The CDR3 covers 14 residues. From germline, CDR1 is SGHRS and CDR2 YFSETQ. Here the CDR3 DNA reads TGCGCCAGCAGCCCGAACAGGGTAGACGCTGAAGCTTTCTTT. Residues: CASSPNRVDAEAFF. The full variable domain, in which reference TRBV5-1 and TRBJ1-1 provide the parts outside the CDR3, is KAGVTQTPRYLIKTRGQQVTLSCSPISGHRSVSWYQQTPGQGLQFLFEYFSETQRNKGNFPGRFSGRQFSNSRSEMNVSTLELGDSALYLCASSPNRVDAEAFFGQGTRLTVV.

V gene TRBV18 combines with J gene TRBJ1-1; no definite D call. The CDR3 spans 13 residues. V lost 5 bases, J lost 1 base, and 8 bases lay in between. Germline V gene sequence: CDR1 KGHSH, CDR2 LQKENI. In DNA, the CDR3 is TGTGCCAGCTCAAAAACTCCGAACACTGAAGCTTTCTTT. Its protein product is CASSKTPNTEAFF. The full variable domain, completed using reference TRBV18 and TRBJ1-1, is NAGVMQNPRHLVRRRGQEARLRCSPMKGHSHVYWYRQLPEEGLKFMVYLQKENIIDESGMPKERFSAEFPKEGPSILRIQQVVRGDSAAYFCASSKTPNTEAFFGQGTRLTVV.

This clone was counted a few times. This rearrangement joins TRBV19 to TRBJ1-5, with D possibly matching TRBD1 (5 bases). CDR1 is LNHDA, CDR2 SQIVND, per germline (reference sequence). This CDR3 is 15 amino acids long. The ends were cut back, 1 base at V and 6 bases at J, with 13 bases in the middle. CDR3 in DNA: TGTGCCAGTAGTATAGGGGCAGGGAAGCCTCAGCCCCAGCATTTT. This encodes CASSIGAGKPQPQHF.